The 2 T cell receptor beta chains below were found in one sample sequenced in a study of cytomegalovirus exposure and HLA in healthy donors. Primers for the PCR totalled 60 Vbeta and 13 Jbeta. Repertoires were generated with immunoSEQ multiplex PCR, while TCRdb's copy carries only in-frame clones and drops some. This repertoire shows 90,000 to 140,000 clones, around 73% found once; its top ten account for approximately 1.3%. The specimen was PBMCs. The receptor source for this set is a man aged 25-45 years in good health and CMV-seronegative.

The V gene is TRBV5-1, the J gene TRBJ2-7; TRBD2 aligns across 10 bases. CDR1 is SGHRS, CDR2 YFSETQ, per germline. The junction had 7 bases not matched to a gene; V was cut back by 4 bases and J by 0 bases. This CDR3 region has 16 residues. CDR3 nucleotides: TGCGCCAGCAGCCTAACTAGCGGGGCTAGCTCCTACGAGCAGTACTTC. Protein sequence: CASSLTSGASSYEQYF.

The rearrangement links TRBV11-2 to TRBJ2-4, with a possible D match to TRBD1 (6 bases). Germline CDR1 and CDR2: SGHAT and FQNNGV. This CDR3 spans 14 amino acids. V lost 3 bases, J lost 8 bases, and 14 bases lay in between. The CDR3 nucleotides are TGTGCCAGCAGCTTCGACAGGTTGGGATACATTCAGTACTTC. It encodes CASSFDRLGYIQYF.